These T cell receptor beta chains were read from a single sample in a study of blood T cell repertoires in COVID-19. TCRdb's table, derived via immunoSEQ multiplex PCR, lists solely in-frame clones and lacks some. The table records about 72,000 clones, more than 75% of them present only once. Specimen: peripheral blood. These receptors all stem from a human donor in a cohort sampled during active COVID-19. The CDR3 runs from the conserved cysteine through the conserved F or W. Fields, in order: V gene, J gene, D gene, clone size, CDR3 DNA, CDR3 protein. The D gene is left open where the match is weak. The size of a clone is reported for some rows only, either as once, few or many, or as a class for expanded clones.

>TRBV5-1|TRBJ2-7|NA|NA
TGCGCCAGCAGCTTGGCCTCGCGACACTCGACGGAGCAGTACTTC
CASSLASRHSTEQYF
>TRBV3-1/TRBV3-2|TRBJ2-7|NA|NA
TGTGCCAGCAGCCGACGACAGTGGGGTGAAGAGCAGTACTTC
CASSRRQWGEEQYF
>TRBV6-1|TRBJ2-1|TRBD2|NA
TGTGCCAGCAGTGAATGGAAAGCGGGGGTTTTCAATGAGCAGTTCTTC
CASSEWKAGVFNEQFF
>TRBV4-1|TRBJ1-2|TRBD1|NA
TGCGCCAGCAGCTCACCGGGACAGGGGTCTAACTATGGCTACACCTTC
CASSSPGQGSNYGYTF
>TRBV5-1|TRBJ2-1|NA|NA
TGCGCCAGCACTCCCCAACGACATATAGGTGAGCAGTTCTTC
CASTPQRHIGEQFF
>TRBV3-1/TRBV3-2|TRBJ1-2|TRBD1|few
TGTGCCAGCAGCCACCTTCCGGGACAGGGGACTTCGGGCTACACCTTC
CASSHLPGQGTSGYTF
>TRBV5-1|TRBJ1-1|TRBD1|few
TGCGCCAGCAGCTTGGCACAGGGGTCGCAGTCTGAAGCTTTCTTT
CASSLAQGSQSEAFF
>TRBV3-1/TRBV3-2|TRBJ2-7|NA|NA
TGTGCCAGCAGCCCAACAGGGCTCGAACGCGAGCAGTACTTC
CASSPTGLEREQYF
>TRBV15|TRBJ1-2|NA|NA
TGTGCCACCAGCCCACAGGACTATGGCTACACCTTC
CATSPQDYGYTF
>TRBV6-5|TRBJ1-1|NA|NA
TGTGCCAGCAGACGGGGGAACACTGAAGCTTTCTTT
CASRRGNTEAFF
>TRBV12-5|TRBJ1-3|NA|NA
TGTGCTAGTGGTGTCCCCGTCAGGGGTCGTGTAAACACCATATATTTT
CASGVPVRGRVNTIYF
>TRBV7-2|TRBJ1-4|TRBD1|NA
TGTGCCAGCAGCACAGGGGGCAAACTGTTTTTT
CASSTGGKLFF
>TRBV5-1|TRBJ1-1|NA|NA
TGCGCCAGCAGCTTGGCTGGCAGTAAGAACACTGAAGCTTTCTTT
CASSLAGSKNTEAFF
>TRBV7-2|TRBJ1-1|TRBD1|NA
TGTGCCAGCAGCTCAGGACAGGCGGGGTTAATGAACACTGAAGCTTTCTTT
CASSSGQAGLMNTEAFF
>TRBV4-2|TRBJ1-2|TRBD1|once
TGTGCCAGCAGCCAAGGCCCAGGGGGCAGCTATGGCTACACCTTC
CASSQGPGGSYGYTF
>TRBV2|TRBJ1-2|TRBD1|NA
TGTGCCAGCAGCACGACCGGGACAGTCTATGGCTACACCTTC
CASSTTGTVYGYTF
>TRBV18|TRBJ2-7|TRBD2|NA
TGTGCCAGCTCACCTTCCGGGAGGGACTCGTGGCAGTACTTC
CASSPSGRDSWQYF
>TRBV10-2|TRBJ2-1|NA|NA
TGCGCCAGCAGTCCTACCTCCTACAATGAGCAGTTCTTC
CASSPTSYNEQFF
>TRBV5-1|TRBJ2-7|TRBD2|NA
TGCGCCAGCAGCTTGGTTAGCGGGGGGAGCTCCTACGAGCAGTACTTC
CASSLVSGGSSYEQYF
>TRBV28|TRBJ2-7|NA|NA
TGTCTCACGAGGCGCGGGTCCTACGAGCAGTACTTC
CLTRRGSYEQYF
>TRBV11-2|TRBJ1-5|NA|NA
TGTGCCAGCAGCTTAGACCCCCTTCAGCCCCAGCATTTT
CASSLDPLQPQHF
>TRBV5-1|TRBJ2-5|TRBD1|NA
TGCGCCAGCAGCTTGGCGACAGGGGTCCAAGAGACCCAGTACTTC
CASSLATGVQETQYF
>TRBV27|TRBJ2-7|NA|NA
TGTGCCAGCACTTCAGGTTCCGAGCAGTACTTC
CASTSGSEQYF
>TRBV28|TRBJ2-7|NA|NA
TGTGCCAGCAGACAGCACCAGATCCGACAGGAGTCCTACGAGCAGTACTTC
CASRQHQIRQESYEQYF
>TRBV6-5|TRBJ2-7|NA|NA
TGTGCCAGCAGTTACTCTCGTGACGGCGGGCAGTACTTC
CASSYSRDGGQYF
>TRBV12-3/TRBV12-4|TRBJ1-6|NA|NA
TGTGCCAGCAGACCGACTTATAATTCACCCCTCCACTTT
CASRPTYNSPLHF
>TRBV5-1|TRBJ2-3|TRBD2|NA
TGCGCCAGCAGCAGGGGACTAGCGCATGAGGATACGCAGTATTTT
CASSRGLAHEDTQYF
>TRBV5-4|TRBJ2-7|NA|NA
TGTGCCAGCAGCTTGGGGACAGCTAGCTCCTACGAGCAGTACTTC
CASSLGTASSYEQYF
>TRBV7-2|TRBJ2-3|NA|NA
TGTGCCAGCAGCCCCCGGACAGTCACAGATACGCAGTATTTT
CASSPRTVTDTQYF
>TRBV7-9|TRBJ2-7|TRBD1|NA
TGTGCCAGCGAGGGGGGGACAGGGGATTTTTACGAGCAGTACTTC
CASEGGTGDFYEQYF
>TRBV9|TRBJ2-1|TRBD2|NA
TGTGCCAGCATCTTGTCCGCCGGGACTAAGGAGTTCTTC
CASILSAGTKEFF
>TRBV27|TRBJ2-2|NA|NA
TGTGCCAGCAGTACAGGGAACACCGGGGAGCTGTTTTTT
CASSTGNTGELFF
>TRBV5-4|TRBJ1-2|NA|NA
TGTGCCAGCAGCCCGGACAGCGTCTATGGCTACACCTTC
CASSPDSVYGYTF
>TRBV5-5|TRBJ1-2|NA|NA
TGTGCCAGCAGCATAACACCAACGTATGGCTACACCTTC
CASSITPTYGYTF
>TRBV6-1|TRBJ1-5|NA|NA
TGTGCCAGCAGTGAAGACGGTTGGGCAGGGGCTAATCAGCCCCAGCATTTT
CASSEDGWAGANQPQHF
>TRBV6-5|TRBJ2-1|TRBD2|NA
TGTGCCAGCAGACGCGGGGGGCCCTACAATGAGCAGTTCTTC
CASRRGGPYNEQFF
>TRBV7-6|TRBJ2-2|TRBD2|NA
TGTGCCAGCAGCTACACGGGCGGGGGGGCCCCCGGGGAGCTGTTTTTT
CASSYTGGGAPGELFF
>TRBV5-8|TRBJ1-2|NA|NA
TGTGCCAGCAGCTTGGTACCCAGGGGCTATGGCTACACCTTC
CASSLVPRGYGYTF
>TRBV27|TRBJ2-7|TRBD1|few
TGTGCCCCCAACCACTTCCGAATACAGGGGATCTCCTACGAGCAGTACTTC
CAPNHFRIQGISYEQYF
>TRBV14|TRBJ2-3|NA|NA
TGTGCCAGCAGCCAAGATGGGACATTTCTAGCAGATACGCAGTATTTT
CASSQDGTFLADTQYF
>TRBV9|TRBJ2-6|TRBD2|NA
TGTGCCAGCAGTGACCCGGGACTACCTACCTCTGGGGCCAACGTCCTGACTTTC
CASSDPGLPTSGANVLTF
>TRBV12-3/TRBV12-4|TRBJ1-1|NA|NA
TGTGCCAGCAGATCAGGAGGAGGGCTTGAAGCTTTCTTT
CASRSGGGLEAFF